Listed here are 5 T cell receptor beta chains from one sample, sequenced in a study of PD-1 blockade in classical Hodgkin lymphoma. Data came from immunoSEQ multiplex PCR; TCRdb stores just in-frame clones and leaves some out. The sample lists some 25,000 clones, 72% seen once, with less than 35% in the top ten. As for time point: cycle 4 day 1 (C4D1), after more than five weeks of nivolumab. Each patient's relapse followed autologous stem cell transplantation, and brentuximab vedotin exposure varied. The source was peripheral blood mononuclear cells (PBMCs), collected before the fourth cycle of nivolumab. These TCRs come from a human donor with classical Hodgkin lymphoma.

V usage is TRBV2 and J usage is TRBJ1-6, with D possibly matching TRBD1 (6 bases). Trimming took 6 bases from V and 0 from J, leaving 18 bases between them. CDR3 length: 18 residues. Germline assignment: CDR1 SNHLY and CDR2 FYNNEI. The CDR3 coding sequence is TGTGCCAGCAGACCGGGACACTTCGCTAGCTCCTATAATTCACCCCTCCACTTT. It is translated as CASRPGHFASSYNSPLHF.

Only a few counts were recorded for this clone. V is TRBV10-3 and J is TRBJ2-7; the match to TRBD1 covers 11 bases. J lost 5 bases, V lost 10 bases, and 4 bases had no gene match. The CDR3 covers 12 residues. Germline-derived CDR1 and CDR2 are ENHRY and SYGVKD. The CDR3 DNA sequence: TGTGCCACCGGGACAGGGGGACACGAGCAGTACTTC. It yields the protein CATGTGGHEQYF.

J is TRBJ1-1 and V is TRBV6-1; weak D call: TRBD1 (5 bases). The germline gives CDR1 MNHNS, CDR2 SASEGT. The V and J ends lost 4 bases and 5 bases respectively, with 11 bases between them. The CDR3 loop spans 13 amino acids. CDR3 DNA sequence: TGTGCCAGCAGTGTGGGGGGAGTGACTGAAGCTTTCTTT. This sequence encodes CASSVGGVTEAFF.

The CDR3 region is CASSLSGSGTDTQYF. CDR3 DNA sequence: TGTGCCAGCAGCCTTAGCGGGAGTGGCACAGATACGCAGTATTTT. The chain has TRBV7-6 and TRBJ2-3; 9 bases are a match to TRBD2. V trimming: 5 bases; J trimming: 1 base; junction bases outside the gene matches: 4. This CDR3 region has 15 residues. CDR1 is SGHVS and CDR2 is FNYEAQ in the germline V gene.

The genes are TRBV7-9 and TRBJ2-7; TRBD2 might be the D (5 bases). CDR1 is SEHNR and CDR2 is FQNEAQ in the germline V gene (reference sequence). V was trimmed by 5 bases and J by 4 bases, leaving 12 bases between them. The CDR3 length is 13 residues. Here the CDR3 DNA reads TGTGCCAGCAGCCCCCCAACTAGTTACGAGCAGTACTTC. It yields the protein CASSPPTSYEQYF.